This TCR beta chain stems from a study of blood T cells in healthy people across ages. The study's findings and limits: Naive CD4+ cells and diversity were both higher in long-lived donors than in aged donors. It was not possible, with unsorted PBMCs, to conclusively compare naive and antigen-experienced cells.

Alongside a J-beta primer mix, a sample-barcoded 5' primer served in a second PCR lasting roughly 6 to 12 cycles. Using its own MiXCR run on the 5' RACE reads, TCRdb lists one record per CDR3 protein. This sample has hundreds of thousands of distinct CDR3 sequences, with roughly 21% found just once. Healthy Caucasians from Russia aged roughly 6 to 100 served as donors. This clonotype has a handful of counts. Antigen unknown. The CDR3 covers 13 residues. The germline V gene has CDR1 SGHTA and CDR2 FQGNSA. The clonotype comes from a man aged 70 or older in good health. This chain joins TRBV7-2 and TRBJ2-5, with unresolved D. The J call may be wrong; the DNA end is better matched by TRBJ2-7. The sequencing sample was made of blood. The CDR3: CASSRLGTYEQYF. The CDR3 DNA is TGTGCCAGCAGCCGACTTGGCACGTACGAGCAGTACTTC.